One sample yielded the 28 T cell receptor beta chains listed below, sequenced in a study of OX40 agonist ivuxolimab in advanced cancers. Profiling relied on immunoSEQ multiplex PCR, and the TCRdb table lists in-frame clones only, not all of them. Here the sample spans just over 80,000 clones, roughly 84% being singletons. The sample was CD4+ or CD8+ T cells sorted from blood, taken in a trial of the OX40 agonist ivuxolimab. The receptor set was obtained from an adult with an advanced solid tumor such as melanoma, head and neck, liver or kidney cancer.

The J gene is TRBJ2-7, the V gene TRBV9; D is possibly TRBD1 (5 bases). Looked up from germline, CDR1 is SGDLS and CDR2 is YYNGEE. The CDR3 spans 15 residues. Trimming took off 1 base at V and 5 bases at J, with 16 bases between the two ends. CDR3 DNA: TGTGCCAGCAGCGTAAACCCAGGGATCCGGAACGAGCAGTACTTC. It specifies CASSVNPGIRNEQYF.

Only a few counts were recorded for this clone. This chain uses TRBV5-6 with TRBJ1-5, with 12 positions matching TRBD1. This CDR3 region has 16 residues. Germline lookup yields CDR1 SGHDT and CDR2 YYEEEE. V was pared by 2 bases and J by 5 bases, with 5 bases of the junction left unmatched. The CDR3 DNA sequence: TGTGCCAGCAGCTTTGGGGGGACAGGGGGCTATCAGCCCCAGCATTTT. This translates into CASSFGGTGGYQPQHF.

This chain's CDR3 is CASSLDRGNTEAFF. The CDR3 DNA is TGTGCCAGCAGCTTGGACAGGGGGAACACTGAAGCTTTCTTT. The chain links TRBV7-2 to TRBJ1-1; 9 bases fit TRBD1. This CDR3 contains 14 residues. V was clipped by 3 bases and J by 1 base; unmatched bases: 0. Germline CDR1 is SGHTA and CDR2 is FQGNSA.

CDR3 in amino acids: CASSGYRANDYGYTF. The CDR3 nucleotides are TGTGCCAGCAGTGGTTACCGGGCGAACGACTATGGCTACACCTTC. The chain uses TRBV27 and TRBJ1-2; D remains unclear. Germline loops: CDR1 MNHEY, CDR2 SMNVEV (reference sequence). The ends were cut back, 5 bases at V and 3 bases at J, with 16 bases in the middle. The CDR3 sequence is 15 residues long.

The chain links TRBV2 to TRBJ2-2; 8 bases are shared with TRBD1. The CDR3 has 15 amino acids. The junction had 5 bases not matched to a gene; V was cut back by 6 bases and J by 2 bases. Germline-derived CDR1 and CDR2 are SNHLY and FYNNEI. The CDR3 region is CASRPTGGNTGELFF. DNA of the CDR3: TGTGCCAGCAGACCCACAGGGGGAAACACCGGGGAGCTGTTTTTT.

The V gene is TRBV9, the J gene TRBJ1-3, with a weak D call TRBD1 (6 bases). Deletions cut 0 bases from V and 1 base from J, with 11 bases between. Germline CDR1 SGDLS, CDR2 YYNGEE. The CDR3 sequence is 16 residues long. The CDR3: CASSVAGARSGNTIYF. CDR3 sequence (DNA): TGTGCCAGCAGCGTAGCAGGGGCCAGATCTGGAAACACCATATATTTT.

The V and J genes are TRBV7-9 and TRBJ1-4; 11 bases fit TRBD1. This CDR3 comprises 16 residues. Per germline, CDR1 SEHNR and CDR2 FQNEAQ (reference sequence). The V segment lost 5 bases and the J segment 6 bases; nucleotides outside the gene matches: 8. CDR3: CASSPVLGQGDEKLFF. In DNA form, the CDR3 reads TGTGCCAGCAGCCCCGTTTTGGGACAGGGGGATGAAAAACTGTTTTTT.

This rearrangement joins TRBV5-1 to TRBJ1-1; D not resolved. There are 14 residues in the CDR3. Germline CDR1 and CDR2: SGHRS and YFSETQ. V gave up 1 base and J gave up 4 bases, with 11 bases separating them. The CDR3 protein is CASSLKGIGTEAFF. The CDR3 nucleotides are TGCGCCAGCAGCTTGAAGGGAATAGGCACTGAAGCTTTCTTT.

In DNA form, the CDR3 reads TGTGCCAGCAAGGGCCCTAGCAATCAGCCCCAGCATTTT. Translating it yields CASKGPSNQPQHF. The chain uses TRBV2 and TRBJ1-5; D gene unclear. Trimming removed 7 bases at V and 0 bases at J, with 7 bases between. The CDR3 contains 13 residues. Germline CDR1 reads SNHLY; CDR2 reads FYNNEI.

The chain joins TRBV18 to TRBJ2-3; 9 positions agree with TRBD1. The V gene end was trimmed by 1 base and the J gene end by 4 bases; junction bases not matched to a gene: 6. CDR1 is KGHSH, CDR2 LQKENI, per germline. The CDR3 is made up of 16 amino acids. CDR3 sequence: CASSPRADRGSDTQYF. DNA for the CDR3: TGTGCCAGCTCACCACGGGCCGACAGGGGGTCAGATACGCAGTATTTT. The full variable domain, with the rest looked up from reference TRBV18 and TRBJ2-3, is NAGVMQNPRHLVRRRGQEARLRCSPMKGHSHVYWYRQLPEEGLKFMVYLQKENIIDESGMPKERFSAEFPKEGPSILRIQQVVRGDSAAYFCASSPRADRGSDTQYFGPGTRLTVL.

This chain links TRBV10-3 with TRBJ2-3; 13 bases match TRBD2. The CDR3 loop spans 16 amino acids. Germline CDR1 and CDR2: ENHRY and SYGVKD. The trim removed 4 bases at V and 6 bases at J, leaving 7 bases unmatched. The CDR3 sequence: CAISGTSGGRADTQYF. Written as DNA, the CDR3 is TGTGCCATCAGTGGGACTAGCGGGGGACGGGCCGATACGCAGTATTTT.

V is TRBV6-1 and J is TRBJ1-5, with D tentatively TRBD1 (5 bases). V lost 3 bases and J lost 0, with 12 bases in between. This CDR3 region has 16 residues. The germline V gene has CDR1 MNHNS and CDR2 SASEGT. The CDR3 is CASSEWGDYSNQPQHF. In nucleotides, the CDR3 is TGTGCCAGCAGTGAGTGGGGGGACTATAGCAATCAGCCCCAGCATTTT.

The V call is TRBV4-1, the J call TRBJ2-1, with 8 bases aligning to TRBD1. From germline, CDR1 is MGHRA and CDR2 YSYEKL. V lost 0 bases, J lost 7 bases, and 5 bases stayed unmatched. The CDR3 consists of 15 residues. CDR3 amino acids: CASSQDGQGHNEQFF. The CDR3 bases are TGCGCCAGCAGCCAAGATGGACAGGGACATAATGAGCAGTTCTTC.

The chain couples TRBV6-1 to TRBJ2-7; 7 bases fit TRBD2. V dropped 6 bases and J dropped 2; count of bases not matched to a gene: 4. Germline CDR1 MNHNS, CDR2 SASEGT. The CDR3 sequence is 13 residues long. Written as DNA, the CDR3 is TGTGCCAGCAGCGGGGGGAGAGCCTACGAGCAGTACTTC. Protein product: CASSGGRAYEQYF.

The chain joins TRBV5-1 to TRBJ1-2; no clear D. Germline V gene lookup returns CDR1 SGHRS and CDR2 YFSETQ. The CDR3 length is 14 residues. V was clipped by 4 bases and J by 0 bases, with 10 bases between them. CDR3 sequence reads: CASSPMHTNYGYTF. CDR3 bases: TGCGCCAGCAGCCCCATGCATACTAACTATGGCTACACCTTC.

This clone is a singleton in its sample. The V call is TRBV18, the J call TRBJ2-2; TRBD1 agrees at 7 bases. With V trimmed by 5 bases and J by 1 base, 7 bases remained unmatched. Looked up from germline, CDR1 is KGHSH and CDR2 is LQKENI. This CDR3 region has 16 residues. In DNA form, the CDR3 reads TGTGCCAGCTCAGGACCGGGACAGTGGAACACCGGGGAGCTGTTTTTT. The encoded protein is CASSGPGQWNTGELFF.

The V gene is TRBV18, the J gene TRBJ2-2; D uncertain. V was trimmed by 4 bases and J by 0 bases, leaving 9 bases between them. The CDR3 spans 15 residues. The germline V gene encodes CDR1 KGHSH and CDR2 LQKENI. The CDR3 DNA reads as TGTGCCAGCTCACTAAAAGTTACGAACACCGGGGAGCTGTTTTTT. It encodes CASSLKVTNTGELFF.

The chain carries TRBV19 and TRBJ2-3, with 10 positions matching TRBD1. Germline loops: CDR1 LNHDA, CDR2 SQIVND (reference sequence). The CDR3 extends over 17 amino acids. V lost 2 bases and J lost 2; bases outside the gene matches: 7. The CDR3 DNA reads TGTGCCAGTAGTATACGAAGGGGGACAGGGGCCACAGATACGCAGTATTTT. This sequence encodes CASSIRRGTGATDTQYF.

The CDR3 sequence: CASTASQWGQFF. The DNA of the CDR3 is TGTGCCAGCACCGCCTCACAGTGGGGGCAGTTCTTC. The chain is built from TRBV28 and TRBJ2-1; unclear D gene. V lost 7 bases and J 12 bases, leaving 16 bases between the germline ends. CDR1 is MDHEN, CDR2 SYDVKM, per germline. This CDR3 comprises 12 residues.

The CDR3 sequence is CASSQETYTEAFF. The CDR3 DNA reads TGTGCCAGCAGCCAAGAAACCTACACTGAAGCTTTCTTT. The J gene is TRBJ1-1, the V gene TRBV14; unclear D gene. Per the germline V gene, CDR1 is SGHDN and CDR2 is FVKESK. Trimming shortened V by 0 bases and J by 3 bases, and 5 bases separated the two germline ends. The length of the CDR3 is 13 residues.

The genes are TRBV6-5 and TRBJ2-1; 9 positions match TRBD1. V gave up 5 bases and J gave up 9 bases; unmatched junction bases: 8. From germline, CDR1 is MNHEY and CDR2 SVGAGI. This CDR3 region has 14 residues. The CDR3 bases are TGTGCCAGCAGTAGGGACAGGGATTTGGGTGAGCAGTTCTTC. Its translation: CASSRDRDLGEQFF.

The rearrangement joins TRBV6-1 to TRBJ2-3, with D unresolved. This CDR3 spans 13 amino acids. V lost 0 bases to trimming and J lost 3 bases, with 4 bases between them. Germline values: CDR1 MNHNS, CDR2 SASEGT. The CDR3 region has the DNA TGTGCCAGCAGTGAAGCGCTTACAGATACGCAGTATTTT. Encoded protein: CASSEALTDTQYF.

The V gene is TRBV10-3, the J gene TRBJ2-5; 9 nucleotides match TRBD1. The CDR3 has 14 amino acids. The trim removed 2 bases at V and 5 bases at J, leaving 3 bases unmatched. Germline lookup yields CDR1 ENHRY and CDR2 SYGVKD. The CDR3 protein is CAISEDRGGETQYF. Written as DNA, the CDR3 is TGTGCCATCAGTGAGGACAGGGGGGGCGAGACCCAGTACTTC.

The chain joins TRBV28 to TRBJ2-7, with 8 bases aligning to TRBD2. The V segment lost 6 bases and the J segment 6 bases; nucleotides outside the gene matches: 10. CDR3 size: 14 residues. Germline V gene lookup returns CDR1 MDHEN and CDR2 SYDVKM. The CDR3 sequence is CASRPPGLVFEQYF. The CDR3 region has the DNA TGTGCCAGCAGACCTCCGGGACTAGTCTTCGAGCAGTACTTC.

This chain joins TRBV5-6 and TRBJ2-6; D is perhaps TRBD1 (5 bases). With 2 bases removed from V and 0 bases from J, the gap between germline ends came to 9 bases. From germline, CDR1 is SGHDT and CDR2 YYEEEE. This CDR3 spans 16 amino acids. The CDR3 nucleotides are TGTGCCAGCAGCTTCTTGGACAACTCTGGGGCCAACGTCCTGACTTTC. Translation: CASSFLDNSGANVLTF.

The J gene is TRBJ1-1, the V gene TRBV25-1; TRBD1 agrees at 9 bases. The CDR3 is 13 amino acids. J gave up 3 bases and V 6 bases, and 2 bases lay outside the gene matches. Germline-derived CDR1 and CDR2 are MGHDK and SYGVNS. The CDR3 DNA reads TGTGCCAGCAGGGGACAGGGCGACACTGAAGCTTTCTTT. Protein product: CASRGQGDTEAFF.

This sequence joins TRBV11-2 and TRBJ2-2; D possibly matches TRBD1 or TRBD2 (6 bases each). V was shortened by 3 bases and J by 4 bases, with 12 bases between the two germline ends. The CDR3 sequence is 15 residues long. Germline CDR1 is SGHAT and CDR2 is FQNNGV. Here the CDR3 reads CASSFFGGRTGELFF. Here the CDR3 DNA reads TGTGCCAGCAGCTTTTTTGGGGGGCGCACCGGGGAGCTGTTTTTT.

In this sample, this clone turned up once. This chain links TRBV5-1 with TRBJ2-5; D possibly matches TRBD1 or TRBD2 (5 bases each). Germline V gives CDR1 SGHRS, CDR2 YFSETQ. The CDR3 totals 17 residues. V lost 4 bases, J lost 1 base, and 20 bases lay in between. CDR3 nucleotide sequence: TGCGCCAGCAGCAGACAATTAGGATTGGGGGTCCAAGAGACCCAGTACTTC. Protein product: CASSRQLGLGVQETQYF.